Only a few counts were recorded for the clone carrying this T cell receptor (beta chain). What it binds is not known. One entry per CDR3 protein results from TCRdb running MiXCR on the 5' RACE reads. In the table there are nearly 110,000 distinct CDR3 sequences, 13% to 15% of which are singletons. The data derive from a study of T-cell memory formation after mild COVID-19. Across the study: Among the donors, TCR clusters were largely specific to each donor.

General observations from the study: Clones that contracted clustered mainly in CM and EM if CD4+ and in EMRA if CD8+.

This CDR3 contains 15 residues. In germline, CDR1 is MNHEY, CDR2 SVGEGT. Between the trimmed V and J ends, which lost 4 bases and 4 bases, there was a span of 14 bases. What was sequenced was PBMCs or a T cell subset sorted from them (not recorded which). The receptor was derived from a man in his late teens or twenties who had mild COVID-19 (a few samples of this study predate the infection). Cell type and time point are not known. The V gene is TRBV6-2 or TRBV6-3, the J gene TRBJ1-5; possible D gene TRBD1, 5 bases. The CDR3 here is CASSSGVLGNQPQHF. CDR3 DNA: TGTGCCAGCAGTTCGGGGGTCCTGGGTAATCAGCCCCAGCATTTT.